In its sample, the clone carrying this T cell receptor beta chain was seen a few times. As yet, its antigen is unknown. Amplified TCR beta CDR3 regions came from RNA transcripts. A set of HTBI primers served as the primers for a first-round RT-PCR of the TCR CDR3. From the multiplex PCR reads, TCRdb called clonotypes with MiXCR, one entry per CDR3 protein. The sample lists 400,000 to 500,000 distinct CDR3 sequences; about 13% were seen once. This record comes from a study of T cells in Graves' hyperthyroidism and ophthalmopathy. CDR1 and CDR2 from the germline V gene are KGHSH and LQKENI. Germline trimming cut 3 bases from V and 5 bases from J; bases unmatched to any gene: 14. The CDR3 is 19 amino acids. Study findings and constraints: In the analysis, a 13 V-J model separated ophthalmopathy from stable hyperthyroidism.

Sequencing used blood. This receptor was obtained from a woman in her late teens or twenties with Graves' hyperthyroidism. The chain carries TRBV18 and TRBJ2-1, with 12 bases aligning to TRBD2. DNA for the CDR3: TGTGCCAGCTCACCCCCGGCTAGCGGGAGGGCCAATAGTAACAATGAGCAGTTCTTC. This gives the protein CASSPPASGRANSNNEQFF.